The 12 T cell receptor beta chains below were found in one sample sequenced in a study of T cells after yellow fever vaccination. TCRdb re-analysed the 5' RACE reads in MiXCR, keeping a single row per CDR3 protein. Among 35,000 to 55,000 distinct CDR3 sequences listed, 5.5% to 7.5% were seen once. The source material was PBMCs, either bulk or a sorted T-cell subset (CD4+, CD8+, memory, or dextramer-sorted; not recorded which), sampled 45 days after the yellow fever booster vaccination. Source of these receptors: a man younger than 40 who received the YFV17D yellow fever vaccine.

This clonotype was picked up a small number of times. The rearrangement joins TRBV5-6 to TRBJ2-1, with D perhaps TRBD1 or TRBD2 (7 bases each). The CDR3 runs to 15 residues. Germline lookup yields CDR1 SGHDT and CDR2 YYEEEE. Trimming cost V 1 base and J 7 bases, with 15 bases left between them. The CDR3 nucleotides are TGTGCCAGCAGCTTGAAGTCCAGGGGGGGAAATGAGCAGTTCTTC. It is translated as CASSLKSRGGNEQFF. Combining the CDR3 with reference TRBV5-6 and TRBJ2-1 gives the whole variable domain DAGVTQSPTHLIKTRGQQVTLRCSPKSGHDTVSWYQQALGQGPQFIFQYYEEEERQRGNFPDRFSGHQFPNYSSELNVNALLLGDSALYLCASSLKSRGGNEQFFGPGTRLTVL.

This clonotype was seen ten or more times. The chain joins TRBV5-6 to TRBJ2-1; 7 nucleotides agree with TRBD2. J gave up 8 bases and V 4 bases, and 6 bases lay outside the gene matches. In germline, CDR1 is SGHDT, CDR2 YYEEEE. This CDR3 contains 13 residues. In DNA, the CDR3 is TGTGCCAGCAGCCGGACTAGGTCGCATGAGCAGTTCTTC. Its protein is CASSRTRSHEQFF.

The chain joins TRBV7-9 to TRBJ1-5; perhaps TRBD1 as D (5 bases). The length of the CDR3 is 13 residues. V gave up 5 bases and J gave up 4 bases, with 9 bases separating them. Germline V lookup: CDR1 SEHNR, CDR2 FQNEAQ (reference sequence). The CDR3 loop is CASSLTENQPQHF. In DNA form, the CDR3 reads TGTGCCAGCAGCCTGACAGAGAATCAGCCCCAGCATTTT.

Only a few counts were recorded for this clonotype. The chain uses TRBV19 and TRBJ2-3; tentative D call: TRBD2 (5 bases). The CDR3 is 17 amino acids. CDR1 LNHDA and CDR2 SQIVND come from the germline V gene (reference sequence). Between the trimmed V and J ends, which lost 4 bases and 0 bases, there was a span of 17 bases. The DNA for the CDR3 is TGTGCCAGTAGTAGTGGAGGTACCCTAACTAGCACAGATACGCAGTATTTT. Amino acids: CASSSGGTLTSTDTQYF.

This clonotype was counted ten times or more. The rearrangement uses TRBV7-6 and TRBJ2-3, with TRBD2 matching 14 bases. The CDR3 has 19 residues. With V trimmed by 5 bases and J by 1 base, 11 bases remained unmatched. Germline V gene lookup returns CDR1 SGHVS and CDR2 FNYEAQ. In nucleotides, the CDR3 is TGTGCCAGCAGCCTCCTGACTAGCGGGAGGGCCGACGGCACAGATACGCAGTATTTT. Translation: CASSLLTSGRADGTDTQYF.

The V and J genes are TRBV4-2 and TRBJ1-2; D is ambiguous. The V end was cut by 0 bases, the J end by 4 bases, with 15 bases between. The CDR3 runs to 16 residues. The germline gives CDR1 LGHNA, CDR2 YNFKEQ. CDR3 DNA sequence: TGTGCCAGCAGCCAAGATTTGGGAGGAGCGGTCTATGGCTACACCTTC. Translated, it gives CASSQDLGGAVYGYTF.

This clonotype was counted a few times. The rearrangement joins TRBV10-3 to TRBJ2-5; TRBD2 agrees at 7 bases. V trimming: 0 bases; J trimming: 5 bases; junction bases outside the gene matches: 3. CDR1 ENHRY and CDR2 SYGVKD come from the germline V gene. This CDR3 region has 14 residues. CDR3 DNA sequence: TGTGCCATCAGTGAGTCTGGGGGAGGGGAGACCCAGTACTTC. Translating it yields CAISESGGGETQYF.

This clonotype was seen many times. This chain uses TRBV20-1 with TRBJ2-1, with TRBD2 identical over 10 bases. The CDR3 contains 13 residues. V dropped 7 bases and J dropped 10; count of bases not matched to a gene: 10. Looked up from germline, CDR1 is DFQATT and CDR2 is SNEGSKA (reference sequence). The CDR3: CSEAGGPRGEQFF. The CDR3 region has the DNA TGCAGTGAAGCGGGAGGGCCCCGGGGAGAGCAGTTCTTC.

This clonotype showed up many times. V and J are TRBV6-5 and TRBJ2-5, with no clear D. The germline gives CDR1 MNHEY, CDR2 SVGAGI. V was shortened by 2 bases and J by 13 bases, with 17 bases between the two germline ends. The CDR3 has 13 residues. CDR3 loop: CASSYTAGQRWYF. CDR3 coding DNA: TGTGCCAGCAGTTACACGGCCGGGCAGCGTTGGTACTTC.

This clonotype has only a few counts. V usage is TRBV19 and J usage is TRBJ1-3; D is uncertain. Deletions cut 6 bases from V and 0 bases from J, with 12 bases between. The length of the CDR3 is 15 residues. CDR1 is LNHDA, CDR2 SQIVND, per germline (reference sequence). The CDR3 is CASRRGVASGNTIYF. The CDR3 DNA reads TGTGCCAGTAGACGCGGGGTCGCCTCTGGAAACACCATATATTTT. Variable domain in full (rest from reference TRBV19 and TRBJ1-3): DGGITQSPKYLFRKEGQNVTLSCEQNLNHDAMYWYRQDPGQGLRLIYYSQIVNDFQKGDIAEGYSVSREKKESFPLTVTSAQKNPTAFYLCASRRGVASGNTIYFGEGSWLTVV.

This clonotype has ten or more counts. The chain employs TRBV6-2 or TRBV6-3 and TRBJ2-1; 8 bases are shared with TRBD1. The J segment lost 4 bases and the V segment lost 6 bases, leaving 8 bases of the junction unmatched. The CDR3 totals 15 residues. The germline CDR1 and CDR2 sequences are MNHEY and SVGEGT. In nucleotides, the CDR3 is TGTGCCAGCAGGCTGAACAGGGGGTGGTACAATGAGCAGTTCTTC. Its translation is CASRLNRGWYNEQFF.

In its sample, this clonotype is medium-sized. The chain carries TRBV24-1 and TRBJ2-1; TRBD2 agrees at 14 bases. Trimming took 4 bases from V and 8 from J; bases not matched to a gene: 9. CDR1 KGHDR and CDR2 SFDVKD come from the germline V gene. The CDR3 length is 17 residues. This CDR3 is CATSEAGTSGSGYEQFF. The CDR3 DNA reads TGTGCCACCAGTGAAGCTGGGACTAGCGGGAGCGGGTATGAGCAGTTCTTC.